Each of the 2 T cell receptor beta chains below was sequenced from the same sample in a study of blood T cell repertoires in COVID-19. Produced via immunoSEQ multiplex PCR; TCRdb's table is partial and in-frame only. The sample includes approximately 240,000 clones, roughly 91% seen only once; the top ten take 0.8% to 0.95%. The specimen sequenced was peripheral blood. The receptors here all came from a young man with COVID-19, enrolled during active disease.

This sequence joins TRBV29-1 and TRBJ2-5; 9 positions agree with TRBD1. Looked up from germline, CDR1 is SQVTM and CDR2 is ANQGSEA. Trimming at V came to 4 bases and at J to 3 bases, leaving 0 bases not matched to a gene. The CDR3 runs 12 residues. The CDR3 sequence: CSVGQGEETQYF. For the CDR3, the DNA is TGCAGCGTTGGACAGGGGGAAGAGACCCAGTACTTC.

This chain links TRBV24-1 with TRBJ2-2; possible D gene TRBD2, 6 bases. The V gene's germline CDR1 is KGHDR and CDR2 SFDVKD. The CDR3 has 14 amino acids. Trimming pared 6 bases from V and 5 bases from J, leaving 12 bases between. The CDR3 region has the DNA TGTGCCACCAGTCCCGGGGGACTTACCGGGGAGCTGTTTTTT. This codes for CATSPGGLTGELFF.